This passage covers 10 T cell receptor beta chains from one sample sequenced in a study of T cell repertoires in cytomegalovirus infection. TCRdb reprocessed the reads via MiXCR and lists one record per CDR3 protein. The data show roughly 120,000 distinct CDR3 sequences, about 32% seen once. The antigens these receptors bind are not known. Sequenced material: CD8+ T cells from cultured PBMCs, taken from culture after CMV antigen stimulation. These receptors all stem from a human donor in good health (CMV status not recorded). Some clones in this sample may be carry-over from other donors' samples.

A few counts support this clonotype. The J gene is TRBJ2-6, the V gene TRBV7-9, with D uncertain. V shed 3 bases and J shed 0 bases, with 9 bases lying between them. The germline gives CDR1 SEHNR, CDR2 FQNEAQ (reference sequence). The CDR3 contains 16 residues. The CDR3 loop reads CASSLPDFSGANVLTF. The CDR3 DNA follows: TGTGCCAGCAGCTTGCCCGACTTCTCTGGGGCCAACGTCCTGACTTTC.

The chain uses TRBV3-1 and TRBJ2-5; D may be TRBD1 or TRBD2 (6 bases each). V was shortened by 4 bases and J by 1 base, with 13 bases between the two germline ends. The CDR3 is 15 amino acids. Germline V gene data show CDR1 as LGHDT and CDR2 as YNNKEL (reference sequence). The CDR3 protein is CASSPKGGSQETQYF. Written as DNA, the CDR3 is TGTGCCAGCAGCCCTAAGGGGGGCTCCCAAGAGACCCAGTACTTC.

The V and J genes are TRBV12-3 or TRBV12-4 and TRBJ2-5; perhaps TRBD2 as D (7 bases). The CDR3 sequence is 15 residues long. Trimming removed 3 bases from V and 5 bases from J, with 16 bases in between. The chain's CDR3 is CASSFVGGERETQYF. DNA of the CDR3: TGTGCCAGCAGTTTTGTAGGGGGGGAGCGGGAGACCCAGTACTTC.

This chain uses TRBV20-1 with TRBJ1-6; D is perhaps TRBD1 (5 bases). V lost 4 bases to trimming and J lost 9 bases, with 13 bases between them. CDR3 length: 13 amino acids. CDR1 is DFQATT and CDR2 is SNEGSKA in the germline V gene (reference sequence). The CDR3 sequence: CSATPRTFSPLHF. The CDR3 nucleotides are TGCAGTGCTACACCCAGGACATTTTCACCCCTCCACTTT.

CDR3 coding DNA: TGTGCCAGCAGCCCATCCGGGACAAGGTGGTACGAGCAGTACTTC. Protein sequence: CASSPSGTRWYEQYF. This chain connects TRBV6-6 to TRBJ2-7; D perhaps matches TRBD1 (6 bases). This CDR3 is 15 amino acids long. The V end was cut by 6 bases, the J end by 4 bases, with 19 bases between. Germline CDR1 MNHNY, CDR2 SVGAGI (reference sequence).

This CDR3 reads CASSRPGDRGNSPLHF. The CDR3 DNA is TGTGCCAGCAGCCGACCCGGGGACAGGGGCAATTCACCCCTCCACTTT. V is TRBV11-2 and J is TRBJ1-6, with TRBD1 identical over 10 bases. The CDR3 runs to 16 residues. Germline CDR1 SGHAT, CDR2 FQNNGV. V shed 5 bases and J 7 bases; nucleotides not matched to a gene: 8.

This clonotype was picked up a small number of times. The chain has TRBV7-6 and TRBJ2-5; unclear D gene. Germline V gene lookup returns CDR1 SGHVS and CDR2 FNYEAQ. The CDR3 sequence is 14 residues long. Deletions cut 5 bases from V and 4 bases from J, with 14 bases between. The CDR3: CASSQDLKGETQYF. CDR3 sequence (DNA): TGTGCCAGCAGCCAGGACCTTAAAGGAGAGACCCAGTACTTC.

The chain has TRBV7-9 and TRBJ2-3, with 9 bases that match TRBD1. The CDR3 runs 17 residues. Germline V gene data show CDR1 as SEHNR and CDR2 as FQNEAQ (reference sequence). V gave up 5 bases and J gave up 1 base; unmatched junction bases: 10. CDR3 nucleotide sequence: TGTGCCAGCAGCCCGCCCCGGACAGGGGCCCGCACAGATACGCAGTATTTT. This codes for CASSPPRTGARTDTQYF.

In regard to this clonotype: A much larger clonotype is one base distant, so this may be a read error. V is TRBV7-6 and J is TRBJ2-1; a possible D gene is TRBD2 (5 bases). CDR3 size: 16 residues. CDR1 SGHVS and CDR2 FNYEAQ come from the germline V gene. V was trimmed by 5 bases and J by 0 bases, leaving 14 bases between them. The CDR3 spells CASSPRHGSSYNEQFF. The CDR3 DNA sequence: TGTGCCAGCAGCCCTCGACATGGGAGCTCCTACAATGAGCAGTTCTTC.

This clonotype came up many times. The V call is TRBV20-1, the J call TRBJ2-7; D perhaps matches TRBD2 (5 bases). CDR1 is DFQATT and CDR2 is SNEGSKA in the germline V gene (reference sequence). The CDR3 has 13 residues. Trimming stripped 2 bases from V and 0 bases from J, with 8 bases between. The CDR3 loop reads CSARPGVSYEQYF. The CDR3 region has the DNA TGCAGTGCTAGACCCGGGGTCTCCTACGAGCAGTACTTC.